This T cell receptor beta chain was sequenced in a study of CD8+ T cells in alopecia areata. Study-wide results and caveats: Scalp and blood retained many expanded lesional clones during tofacitinib.

This clone occurred a few times. No antigen is known for it. The CDR3 loop spans 12 amino acids. CDR1 and CDR2 (germline): MDHEN, SYDVKM. The V and J ends lost 5 bases and 6 bases respectively, with 10 bases between them. As to treatment: oral pan-JAK inhibitor, 5-10 mg twice daily. As the sequencing template, cDNA was produced by extracting RNA and reverse transcribing it. Only in-frame clones appear in the TCRdb table, and some are missing; sequencing was by immunoSEQ multiplex PCR. The sample carries 150,000 to 250,000 clones, 55% to 70% recorded once. Sample: CD4+ T cells sorted from blood, taken at week 24, from a patient treated with tofacitinib. The chain employs TRBV28 and TRBJ1-2; D may be TRBD1 (6 bases). This sequence was found in a human donor with alopecia areata. The CDR3 DNA follows: TGTGCCAGCAGTCCCAAGGGGGATGGCTACACCTTC. It translates to CASSPKGDGYTF.